Listed below are T cell receptor beta chains from one sample, sequenced in a study of Ad26.COV2.S vaccination and SARS-CoV-2 variants. Repertoires were generated with immunoSEQ multiplex PCR, while TCRdb's copy carries only in-frame clones and drops some. There are about 470,000 clones in the sample; around 91% occur only once, and approximately 4.3% lies in the top ten. This specimen was peripheral blood, taken in a trial of Ad26.COV2.S vaccine versus placebo. These receptors were taken from a person between 18 and 60 years old who received the Ad26.COV2.S COVID-19 vaccine or a placebo. Each CDR3 is given with its conserved first and last residue. Each record gives: clone size, D gene, V gene, J gene, CDR3 protein, CDR3 DNA. The D gene is left open where the match is weak. Clone size is shown for a subset of rows, as once, few, many or a class of expanded clone.

>NA|NA|TRBV6-5|TRBJ2-1
CASGGSYNEQFF
TGTGCCAGCGGGGGGAGTTACAATGAGCAGTTCTTC
>NA|NA|TRBV5-5|TRBJ2-7
CASSLLQLYEQYF
TGTGCCAGCAGCTTGTTACAGCTCTACGAGCAGTACTTC
>NA|TRBD2|TRBV5-1|TRBJ2-2
CASSLGTGTRNTGELFF
TGCGCCAGCAGCTTGGGCACCGGGACTAGGAACACCGGGGAGCTGTTTTTT
>NA|NA|TRBV6-2/TRBV6-3|TRBJ2-7
CASSYAGKGYEQYF
TGTGCCAGCAGTTACGCAGGGAAAGGCTACGAGCAGTACTTC
>NA|TRBD2|TRBV10-3|TRBJ2-3
CASGTSGATDTQYF
TGTGCCTCCGGGACTAGCGGGGCCACAGATACGCAGTATTTT
>NA|TRBD2|TRBV27|TRBJ2-1
CASSFASGRLEQFF
TGTGCCAGCAGTTTCGCTAGCGGGAGGCTCGAGCAGTTCTTC
>once|NA|TRBV6-2/TRBV6-3|TRBJ1-5
CASSYARTQGQPQHF
TGTGCCAGCAGTTACGCCCGGACACAGGGTCAGCCCCAGCATTTT
>NA|NA|TRBV5-1|TRBJ2-1
CASSPRESGSNEQFF
TGCGCCAGCAGCCCTCGGGAGTCAGGATCCAATGAGCAGTTCTTC
>NA|TRBD2|TRBV19|TRBJ2-1
CASSTRLAGGWYNEQFF
TGTGCCAGTAGTACACGACTAGCGGGAGGCTGGTACAATGAGCAGTTCTTC
>NA|NA|TRBV15|TRBJ2-7
CATSREGAREIKYF
TGTGCCACCAGCAGAGAAGGAGCCAGGGAAATCAAGTACTTC
>NA|NA|TRBV4-1|TRBJ2-1
CASSRFQSFAYNEQFF
TGCGCCAGCAGCCGTTTCCAGAGCTTTGCCTACAATGAGCAGTTCTTC
>NA|TRBD2|TRBV3-1/TRBV3-2|TRBJ2-1
CASSSVAGALDNEQFF
TGTGCCAGCAGCTCCGTAGCGGGAGCCTTGGACAATGAGCAGTTCTTC
>NA|NA|TRBV28|TRBJ2-7
CASSLARYEQYF
TGTGCCAGCAGTTTAGCCCGCTACGAGCAGTACTTC
>NA|TRBD1|TRBV5-4|TRBJ1-4
CASRNWTGGQELFF
TGTGCCAGCAGAAATTGGACAGGGGGCCAAGAACTGTTTTTT
>NA|NA|TRBV27|TRBJ2-7
CATTDSSYEQYF
TGTGCCACCACGGACTCTTCCTACGAGCAGTACTTC
>NA|TRBD2|TRBV7-9|TRBJ2-7
CASFDGLAGGPYEQYF
TGTGCCAGCTTTGACGGTTTAGCGGGAGGGCCCTACGAGCAGTACTTC
>NA|NA|TRBV27|TRBJ2-1
CASSPPSNEQFF
TGTGCCAGCAGTCCCCCCAGTAATGAGCAGTTCTTC
>NA|TRBD1|TRBV5-1|TRBJ2-2
CASSNGQALATGELFF
TGCGCCAGCAGCAACGGACAGGCGCTGGCCACCGGGGAGCTGTTTTTT
>NA|TRBD2|TRBV30|TRBJ2-1
CAWSVRAGGSSYNEQFF
TGTGCCTGGAGCGTTCGAGCGGGAGGGAGCTCCTACAATGAGCAGTTCTTC
>NA|TRBD2|TRBV24-1|TRBJ2-3
CATSDRTSGYTDTQYF
TGTGCCACCAGTGACCGGACTAGCGGGTACACAGATACGCAGTATTTT
>NA|NA|TRBV2|TRBJ2-2
CASSGRLNTGELFF
TGTGCCAGCAGTGGGAGGTTGAACACCGGGGAGCTGTTTTTT
>NA|TRBD1|TRBV4-2|TRBJ2-3
CASSQTGRGKEDTQYF
TGTGCCAGCAGCCAAACAGGCAGGGGGAAGGAAGATACGCAGTATTTT
>NA|NA|TRBV7-2|TRBJ1-2
CASSLTRPNYGYTF
TGTGCCAGCAGCTTAACAAGGCCCAACTATGGCTACACCTTC
>NA|NA|TRBV7-9|TRBJ2-5
CASSLGLAQETQYF
TGTGCCAGCAGCTTAGGGCTAGCGCAAGAGACCCAGTACTTC
>once|NA|TRBV19|TRBJ1-5
CASSPAGFSNQPQHF
TGTGCCAGTAGTCCCGCGGGGTTTAGCAATCAGCCCCAGCATTTT
>NA|TRBD1|TRBV7-9|TRBJ2-2
CASSDITGGRMFF
TGTGCCAGCAGCGACATAACAGGGGGGCGGATGTTTTTT
>NA|NA|TRBV5-5|TRBJ1-3
CASSTRGGPGNTIYF
TGTGCCAGCAGCACCAGGGGTGGTCCTGGAAACACCATATATTTT
>few|NA|TRBV6-5|TRBJ2-7
CASSLGLTAEYEQYF
TGTGCCAGCAGTCTCGGACTCACCGCAGAATACGAGCAGTACTTC
>NA|TRBD1|TRBV27|TRBJ2-1
CASSPAGTGYNEQFF
TGTGCCAGCAGCCCCGCAGGGACAGGCTACAATGAGCAGTTCTTC
>NA|NA|TRBV7-8|TRBJ1-2
CASSLDYEAGPRWGYTF
TGTGCCAGCAGCTTAGATTATGAGGCAGGCCCCCGGTGGGGCTACACCTTC
>NA|NA|TRBV7-6|TRBJ1-4
CASSLGRLLNEKLFF
TGTGCCAGCAGCTTAGGGAGGTTGCTTAATGAAAAACTGTTTTTT
>NA|NA|TRBV6-1|TRBJ2-7
CASSDWEQYF
TGTGCCAGCAGTGATTGGGAGCAGTACTTC
>NA|NA|TRBV11-2|TRBJ1-6
CASSFVQYNSPLHF
TGTGCCAGCAGCTTCGTACAGTATAATTCACCCCTCCACTTT
>NA|NA|TRBV7-9|TRBJ2-1
CASSLVQGGSNEQFF
TGTGCCAGCAGCTTAGTCCAGGGAGGTAGCAATGAGCAGTTCTTC
>NA|NA|TRBV9|TRBJ2-7
CASSVEGSGYEQYF
TGTGCCAGCAGCGTAGAGGGTTCCGGCTACGAGCAGTACTTC
>NA|NA|TRBV9|TRBJ2-7
CASSAGQTAYEQYF
TGTGCCAGCAGCGCAGGACAGACAGCCTACGAGCAGTACTTC
>NA|TRBD1|TRBV2|TRBJ2-7
CASRPRDRVAEQYF
TGTGCCAGCAGGCCCCGGGACAGGGTTGCCGAGCAGTACTTC
>NA|TRBD2|TRBV7-9|TRBJ2-2
CASSFGGAGRNTGELFF
TGTGCCAGCAGCTTCGGAGGAGCGGGGAGGAACACCGGGGAGCTGTTTTTT
>once|TRBD1|TRBV6-5|TRBJ1-2
CASSTGTGSNYGYTF
TGTGCCAGCAGTACCGGGACAGGGTCTAACTATGGCTACACCTTC
>NA|NA|TRBV6-5|TRBJ2-7
CASSPHTDEQYF
TGTGCCAGCAGTCCCCACACGGACGAGCAGTACTTC
>NA|NA|TRBV14|TRBJ1-1
CASSHRRTEAFF
TGTGCCAGCAGCCACCGACGGACTGAAGCTTTCTTT
>few|NA|TRBV29-1|TRBJ1-5
CSVCLSEPQHF
TGCAGCGTTTGTTTGTCCGAGCCCCAGCATTTT
>NA|TRBD1|TRBV28|TRBJ1-2
CASTRTGVNYGYTF
TGTGCCAGCACCCGGACAGGTGTTAACTATGGCTACACCTTC
>NA|NA|TRBV21-1|TRBJ2-1
CASSKRHGGSVHNEQFF
TGTGCCAGCAGCAAAAGGCATGGCGGGAGCGTCCACAATGAGCAGTTCTTC
>NA|TRBD1|TRBV5-4|TRBJ2-7
CASSWGTGPYEQYF
TGTGCCAGCAGCTGGGGGACAGGGCCCTACGAGCAGTACTTC
>NA|TRBD2|TRBV19|TRBJ2-2
CASSTTSGSWGTGELFF
TGTGCCAGTAGTACGACTAGCGGGAGTTGGGGCACCGGGGAGCTGTTTTTT
>NA|NA|TRBV28|TRBJ2-2
CASTLIPFANTGELFF
TGTGCCAGCACCCTCATTCCCTTCGCGAACACCGGGGAGCTGTTTTTT
>NA|NA|TRBV30|TRBJ2-1
CAWKPGRSYNEQFF
TGTGCCTGGAAGCCTGGGCGCTCCTACAATGAGCAGTTCTTC
>NA|TRBD1|TRBV6-2/TRBV6-3|TRBJ1-1
CASSDRTGRTEAFF
TGTGCCAGCAGTGACAGGACAGGAAGGACTGAAGCTTTCTTT
>NA|NA|TRBV6-6|TRBJ1-6
CASSYRGRGDSPLHF
TGTGCCAGCAGTTACAGAGGCAGGGGAGATTCACCCCTCCACTTT
>NA|TRBD1|TRBV9|TRBJ1-3
CASSAGDRSGNTIYF
TGTGCCAGCAGCGCAGGGGACAGGTCTGGAAACACCATATATTTT
>NA|NA|TRBV19|TRBJ2-5
CASNDPGTPKETQYF
TGTGCCAGTAACGACCCCGGGACACCAAAAGAGACCCAGTACTTC
>once|NA|TRBV6-5|TRBJ2-1
CASSYHQYNEQFF
TGTGCCAGCAGTTACCACCAGTACAATGAGCAGTTCTTC
>NA|NA|TRBV2|TRBJ2-7
CASRDRDFSYEQYF
TGTGCCAGCAGGGACCGGGACTTCTCCTACGAGCAGTACTTC
>NA|NA|TRBV27|TRBJ2-3
CASSLSAGWTRADTQYF
TGTGCCAGCAGTTTATCGGCAGGCTGGACCCGCGCAGATACGCAGTATTTT